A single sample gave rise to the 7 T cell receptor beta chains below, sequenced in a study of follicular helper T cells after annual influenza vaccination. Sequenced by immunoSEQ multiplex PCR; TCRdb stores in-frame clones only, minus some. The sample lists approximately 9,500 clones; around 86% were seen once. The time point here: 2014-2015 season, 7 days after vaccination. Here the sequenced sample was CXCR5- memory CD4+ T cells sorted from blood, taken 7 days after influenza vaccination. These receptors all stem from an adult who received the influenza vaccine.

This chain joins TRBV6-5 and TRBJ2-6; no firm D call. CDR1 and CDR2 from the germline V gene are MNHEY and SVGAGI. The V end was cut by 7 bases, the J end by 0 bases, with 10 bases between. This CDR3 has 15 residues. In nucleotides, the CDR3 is TGTGCCAGCAAGGCCCTGAGCTCTGGGGCCAACGTCCTGACTTTC. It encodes CASKALSSGANVLTF.

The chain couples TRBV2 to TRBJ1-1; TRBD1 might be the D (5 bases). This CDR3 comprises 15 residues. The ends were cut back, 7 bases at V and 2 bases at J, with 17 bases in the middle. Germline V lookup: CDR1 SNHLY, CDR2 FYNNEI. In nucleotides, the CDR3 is TGTGCCAGCACAATTTACCTGGGGGGTAACACTGAAGCTTTCTTT. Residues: CASTIYLGGNTEAFF.

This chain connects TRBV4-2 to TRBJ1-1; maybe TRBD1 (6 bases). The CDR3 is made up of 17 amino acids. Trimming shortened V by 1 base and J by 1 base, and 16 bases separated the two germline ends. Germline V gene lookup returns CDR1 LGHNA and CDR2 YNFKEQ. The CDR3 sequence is CASSQGGQGYRNTEAFF. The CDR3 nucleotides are TGTGCCAGCAGCCAAGGGGGGCAAGGTTACAGGAACACTGAAGCTTTCTTT.

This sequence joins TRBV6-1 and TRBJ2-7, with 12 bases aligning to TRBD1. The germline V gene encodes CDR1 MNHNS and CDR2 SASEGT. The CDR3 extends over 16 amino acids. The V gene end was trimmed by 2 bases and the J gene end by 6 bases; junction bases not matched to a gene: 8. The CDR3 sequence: CASSEFGGTGGFEQYF. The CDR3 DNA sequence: TGTGCCAGCAGTGAATTTGGGGGGACAGGGGGCTTCGAGCAGTACTTC.

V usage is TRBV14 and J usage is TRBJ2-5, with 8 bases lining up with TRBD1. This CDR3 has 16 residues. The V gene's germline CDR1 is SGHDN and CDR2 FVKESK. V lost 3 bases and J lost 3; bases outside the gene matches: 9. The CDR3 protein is CASSHQGRGREETQYF. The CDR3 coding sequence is TGTGCCAGCAGCCACCAAGGCAGGGGGCGGGAAGAGACCCAGTACTTC.

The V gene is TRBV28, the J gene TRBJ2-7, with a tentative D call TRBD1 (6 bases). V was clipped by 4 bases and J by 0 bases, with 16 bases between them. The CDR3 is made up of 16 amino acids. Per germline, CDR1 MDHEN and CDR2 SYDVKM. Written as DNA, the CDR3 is TGTGCCAGCAGTTCCCTCGGACAGCCAGACTCCTACGAGCAGTACTTC. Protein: CASSSLGQPDSYEQYF.

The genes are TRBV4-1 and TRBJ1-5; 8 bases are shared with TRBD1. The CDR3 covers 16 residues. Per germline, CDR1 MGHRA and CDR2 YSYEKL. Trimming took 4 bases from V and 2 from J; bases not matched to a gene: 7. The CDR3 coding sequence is TGCGCCAGCAGCCCTCAGGGGGCGTTGGGCAATCAGCCCCAGCATTTT. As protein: CASSPQGALGNQPQHF.